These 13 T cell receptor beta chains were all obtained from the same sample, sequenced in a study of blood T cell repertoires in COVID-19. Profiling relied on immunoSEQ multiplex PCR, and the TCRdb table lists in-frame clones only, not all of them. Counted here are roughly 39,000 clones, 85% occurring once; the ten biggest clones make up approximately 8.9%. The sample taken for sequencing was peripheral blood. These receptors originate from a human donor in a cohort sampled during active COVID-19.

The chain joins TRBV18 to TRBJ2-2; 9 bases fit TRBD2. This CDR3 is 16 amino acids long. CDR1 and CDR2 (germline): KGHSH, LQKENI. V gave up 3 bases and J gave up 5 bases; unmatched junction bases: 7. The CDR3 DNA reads TGTGCCAGCTCACCGAGGGCGGGAGGGCCGACCGGGGAGCTGTTTTTT. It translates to CASSPRAGGPTGELFF.

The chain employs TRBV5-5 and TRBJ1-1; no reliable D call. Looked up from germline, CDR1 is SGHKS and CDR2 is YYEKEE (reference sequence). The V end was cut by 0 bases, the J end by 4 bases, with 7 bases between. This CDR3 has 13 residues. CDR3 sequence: CASSLVGPTEAFF. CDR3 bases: TGTGCCAGCAGCTTGGTTGGCCCCACTGAAGCTTTCTTT.

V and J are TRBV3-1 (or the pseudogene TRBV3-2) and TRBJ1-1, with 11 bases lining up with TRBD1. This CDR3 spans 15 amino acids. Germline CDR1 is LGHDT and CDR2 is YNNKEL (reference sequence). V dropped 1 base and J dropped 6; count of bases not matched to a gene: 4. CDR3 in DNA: TGTGCCAGCAGCCAAGGGACAGGGGGCGCGGCTGAAGCTTTCTTT. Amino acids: CASSQGTGGAAEAFF.

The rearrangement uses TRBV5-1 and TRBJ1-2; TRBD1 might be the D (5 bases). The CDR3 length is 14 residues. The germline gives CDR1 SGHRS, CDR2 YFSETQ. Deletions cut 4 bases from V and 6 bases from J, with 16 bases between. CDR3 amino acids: CASSPTGEANGYTF. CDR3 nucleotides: TGCGCCAGCAGCCCGACGGGGGAGGCTAATGGCTACACCTTC.

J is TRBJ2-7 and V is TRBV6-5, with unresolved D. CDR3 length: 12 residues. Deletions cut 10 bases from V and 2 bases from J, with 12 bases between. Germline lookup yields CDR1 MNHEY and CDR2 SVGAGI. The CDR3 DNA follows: TGTGCCACCGGTCCGAGAGCCTACGAGCAGTACTTC. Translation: CATGPRAYEQYF.

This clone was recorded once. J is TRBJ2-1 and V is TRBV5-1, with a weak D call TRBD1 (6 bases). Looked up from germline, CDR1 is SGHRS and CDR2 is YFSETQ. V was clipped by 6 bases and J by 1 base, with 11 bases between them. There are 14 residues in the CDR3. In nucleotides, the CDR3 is TGCGCCAGCACGACAGGACGGTCCTACAATGAGCAGTTCTTC. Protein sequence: CASTTGRSYNEQFF.

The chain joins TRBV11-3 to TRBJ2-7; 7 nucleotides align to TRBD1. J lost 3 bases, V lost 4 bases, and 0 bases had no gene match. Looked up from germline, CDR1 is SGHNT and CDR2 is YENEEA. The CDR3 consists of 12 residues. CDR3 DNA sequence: TGTGCCAGCAGCTACAGGGGCTACGAGCAGTACTTC. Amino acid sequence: CASSYRGYEQYF.

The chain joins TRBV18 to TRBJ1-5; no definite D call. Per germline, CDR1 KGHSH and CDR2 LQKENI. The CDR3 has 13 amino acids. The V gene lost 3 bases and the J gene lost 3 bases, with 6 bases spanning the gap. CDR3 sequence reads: CASSPGLNQPQHF. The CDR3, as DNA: TGTGCCAGCTCACCTGGACTCAATCAGCCCCAGCATTTT.

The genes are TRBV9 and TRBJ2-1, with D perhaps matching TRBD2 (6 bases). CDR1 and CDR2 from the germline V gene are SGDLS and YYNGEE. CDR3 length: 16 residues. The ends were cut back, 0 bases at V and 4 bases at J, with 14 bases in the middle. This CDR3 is CASSVAGEAIYNEQFF. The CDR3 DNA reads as TGTGCCAGCAGCGTAGCGGGGGAAGCTATATACAATGAGCAGTTCTTC.

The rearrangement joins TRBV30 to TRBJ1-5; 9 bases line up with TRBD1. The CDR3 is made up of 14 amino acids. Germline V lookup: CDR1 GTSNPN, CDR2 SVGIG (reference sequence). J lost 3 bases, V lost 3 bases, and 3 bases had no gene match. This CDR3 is CAWRGTGINQPQHF. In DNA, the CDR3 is TGTGCCTGGAGGGGGACAGGGATCAATCAGCCCCAGCATTTT.

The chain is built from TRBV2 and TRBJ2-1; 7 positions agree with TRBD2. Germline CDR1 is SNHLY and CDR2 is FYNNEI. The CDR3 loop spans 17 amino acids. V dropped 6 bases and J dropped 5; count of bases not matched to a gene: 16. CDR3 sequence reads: CASSKQSSGSFDNEQFF. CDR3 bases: TGTGCCAGCAGCAAGCAAAGTAGCGGGTCGTTCGACAATGAGCAGTTCTTC.

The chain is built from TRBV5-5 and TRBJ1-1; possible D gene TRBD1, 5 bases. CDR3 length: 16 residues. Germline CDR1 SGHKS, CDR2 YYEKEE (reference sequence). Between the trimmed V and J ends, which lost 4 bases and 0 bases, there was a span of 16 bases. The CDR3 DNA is TGTGCCAGCAGCGCGGGACGGCCAAGTATGAACACTGAAGCTTTCTTT. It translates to CASSAGRPSMNTEAFF.

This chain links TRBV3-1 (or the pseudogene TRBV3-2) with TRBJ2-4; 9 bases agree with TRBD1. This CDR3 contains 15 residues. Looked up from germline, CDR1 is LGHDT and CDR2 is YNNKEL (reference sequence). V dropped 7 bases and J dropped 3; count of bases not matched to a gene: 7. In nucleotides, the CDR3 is TGTGCCAGCAAAGCAGAGGGACAGGGCAAAAACATTCAGTACTTC. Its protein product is CASKAEGQGKNIQYF.